Presented here are 3 T cell receptor beta chains from one specimen sequenced in a study of Ad26.COV2.S vaccination and SARS-CoV-2 variants (dated by TCRdb to the early 2020s). The treatment or condition label of this sample denotes: some 19 received Ad26.COV2.S at low or high dose, single or two shots; 5 received placebo; per-sample allocation not given. For vaccine and placebo recipients, repertoires were sequenced using samples collected on day 63 after the first injection. Library preparation used the immunoSEQ multiplex PCR assay. Drawn from immuneACCESS, this table holds only the in-frame rearrangements with V and J called that TCRdb kept. Clones are partly lost; checked studies trace under half to an unresolved V gene and leave the rest unexplained. The sample has some 520,000 clones on record, 70% to 90% of them singletons. The ten largest clones take up roughly 13% of the sample. Specimen: peripheral blood, collected in a trial of Ad26.COV2.S vaccine versus placebo. The receptors were gathered from a person between 18 and 65 years old who received the Ad26.COV2.S COVID-19 vaccine or a placebo.

This chain connects TRBV10-3 to TRBJ1-2; D remains unclear. This CDR3 is built from 13 residues. Trimming removed 3 bases from V and 3 bases from J, with 8 bases in between. In germline, CDR1 is ENHRY, CDR2 SYGVKD. The CDR3 loop reads CAISETQDYGYTF. CDR3 DNA sequence: TGTGCCATCAGTGAAACCCAGGACTATGGCTACACCTTC.

In this sample, this clone turned up once. The chain combines TRBV11-3 with TRBJ2-7, with TRBD2 as a possible D gene (6 bases). The CDR3 has 20 residues. V shed 0 bases and J shed 2 bases, with 26 bases lying between them. Looked up from germline, CDR1 is SGHNT and CDR2 is YENEEA. In DNA, the CDR3 is TGTGCCAGCAGCTTAGATTACGGGATGAGAACGGGACTGGGCGCCTACGAGCAGTACTTC. Protein sequence: CASSLDYGMRTGLGAYEQYF.

The V gene is TRBV7-3, the J gene TRBJ2-1, with 12 bases lining up with TRBD2. CDR1 and CDR2 from the germline V gene are SGHTA and FQGTGA. CDR3 length equals 18 residues. V lost 5 bases, J lost 6 bases, and 14 bases stayed unmatched. The CDR3 spells CASSLLPTSGSLPNEQFF. The CDR3 DNA is TGTGCCAGCAGCCTGCTTCCGACTAGCGGGAGCCTCCCCAATGAGCAGTTCTTC.